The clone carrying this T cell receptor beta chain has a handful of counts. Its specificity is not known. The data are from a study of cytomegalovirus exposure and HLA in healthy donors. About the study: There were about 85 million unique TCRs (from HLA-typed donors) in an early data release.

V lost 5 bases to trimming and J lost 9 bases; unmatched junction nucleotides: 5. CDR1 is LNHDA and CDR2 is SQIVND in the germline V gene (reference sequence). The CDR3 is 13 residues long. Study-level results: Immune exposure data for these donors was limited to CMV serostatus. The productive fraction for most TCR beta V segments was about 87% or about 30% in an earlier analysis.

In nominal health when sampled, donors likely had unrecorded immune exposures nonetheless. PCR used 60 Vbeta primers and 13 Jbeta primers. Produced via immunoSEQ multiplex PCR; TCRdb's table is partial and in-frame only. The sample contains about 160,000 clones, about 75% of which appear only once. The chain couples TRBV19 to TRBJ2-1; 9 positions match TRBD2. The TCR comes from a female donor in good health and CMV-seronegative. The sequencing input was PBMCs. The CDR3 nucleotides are TGTGCCAGTAGTGTAGCGGGGGTGGGTGAGCAGTTCTTC. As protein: CASSVAGVGEQFF.